This T cell receptor beta chain was captured in a study of OX40 agonist ivuxolimab in advanced cancers. Background on the study: The study enrolled dose-escalation patients with hepatocellular carcinoma, melanoma, renal cell or head and neck cancer. General study results and limits: Expanded clones belonging to CD8+ T cells outnumbered, on average, those of CD4+. It was also the case that some nonresponders had low normalized T-cell clonal expansion. Partial responders at 0.1-3.0 mg/kg showed near-lowest clonal expansion.

V was shortened by 0 bases and J by 6 bases, with 10 bases between the two germline ends. The CDR3 runs to 14 residues. CDR1 and CDR2 from the germline V gene are SGDLS and YYNGEE. Profiled with immunoSEQ multiplex PCR; TCRdb holds only in-frame clones, not every one. Counted here are some 76,000 clones, over 75% occurring once; the ten biggest clones make up 6.5% to 8.5%. In regard to this clone: Its antigen is currently unknown.

The origin of this receptor is an adult with an advanced solid tumor such as melanoma, head and neck, liver or kidney cancer. The sample here was CD4+ or CD8+ T cells sorted from blood, taken in a trial of the OX40 agonist ivuxolimab. The chain combines TRBV9 with TRBJ1-5; D not certain. The CDR3 region has the DNA TGTGCCAGCAGCGTAGGGCGACTCATTCAGCCCCAGCATTTT. This codes for CASSVGRLIQPQHF.